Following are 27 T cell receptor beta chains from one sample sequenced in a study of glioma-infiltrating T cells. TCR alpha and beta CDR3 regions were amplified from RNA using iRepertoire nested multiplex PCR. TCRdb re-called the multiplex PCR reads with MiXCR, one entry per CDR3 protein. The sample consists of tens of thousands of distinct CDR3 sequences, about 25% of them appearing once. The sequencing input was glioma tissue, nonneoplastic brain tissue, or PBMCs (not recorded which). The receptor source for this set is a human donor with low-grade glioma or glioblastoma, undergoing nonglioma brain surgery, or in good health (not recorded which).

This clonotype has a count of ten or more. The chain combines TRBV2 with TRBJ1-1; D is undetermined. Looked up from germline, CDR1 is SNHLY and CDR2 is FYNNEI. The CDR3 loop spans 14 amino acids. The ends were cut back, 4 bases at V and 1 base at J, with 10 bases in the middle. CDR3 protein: CASSGVYRNTEAFF. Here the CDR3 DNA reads TGTGCCAGCAGTGGGGTTTATCGGAACACTGAAGCTTTCTTT.

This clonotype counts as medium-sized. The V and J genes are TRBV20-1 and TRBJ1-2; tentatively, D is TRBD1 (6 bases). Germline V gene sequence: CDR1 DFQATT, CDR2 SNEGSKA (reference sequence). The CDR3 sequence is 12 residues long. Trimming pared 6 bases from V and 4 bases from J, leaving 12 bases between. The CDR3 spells CSANSGAYGYTF. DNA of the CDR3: TGCAGTGCAAATTCAGGGGCCTATGGCTACACCTTC.

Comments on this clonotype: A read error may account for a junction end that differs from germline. The CDR3 nucleotides are TGTACCAGCAGCTTAGAAGCTGCAACTAATGAAAAACTGTTTTTT. Its protein is CTSSLEAATNEKLFF. This sequence joins TRBV11-2 and TRBJ1-4; D not resolved. The CDR3 contains 15 residues. Germline CDR1 reads SGHAT; CDR2 reads FQNNGV.

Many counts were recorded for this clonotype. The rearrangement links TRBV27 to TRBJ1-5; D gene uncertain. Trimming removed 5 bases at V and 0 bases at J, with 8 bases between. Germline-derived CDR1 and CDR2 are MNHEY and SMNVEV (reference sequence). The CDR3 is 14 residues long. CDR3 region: CASSLKYSNQPQHF. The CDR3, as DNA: TGTGCCAGCAGTCTTAAGTATAGCAATCAGCCCCAGCATTTT.

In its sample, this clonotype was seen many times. The CDR3 sequence is CSARGGAYNEQFF. The CDR3 DNA reads TGCAGTGCTAGAGGGGGAGCCTACAATGAGCAGTTCTTC. The V call is TRBV20-1, the J call TRBJ2-1; a possible D gene is TRBD2 (5 bases). Trimming cost V 1 base and J 2 bases, with 6 bases left between them. The CDR3 is 13 amino acids. Germline V gene lookup returns CDR1 DFQATT and CDR2 SNEGSKA (reference sequence).

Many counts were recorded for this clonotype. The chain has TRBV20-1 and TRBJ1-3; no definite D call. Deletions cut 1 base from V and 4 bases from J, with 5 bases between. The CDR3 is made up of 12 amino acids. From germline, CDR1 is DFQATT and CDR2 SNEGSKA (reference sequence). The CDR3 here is CSARGGGNTIYF. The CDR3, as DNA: TGCAGTGCTAGAGGGGGAGGAAACACCATATATTTT.

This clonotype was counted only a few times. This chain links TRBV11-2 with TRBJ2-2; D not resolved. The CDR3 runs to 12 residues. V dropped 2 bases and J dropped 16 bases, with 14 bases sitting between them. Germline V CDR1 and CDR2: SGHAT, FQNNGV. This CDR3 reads CASSLSDLDRFF. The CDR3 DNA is TGTGCCAGCAGCTTATCAGATCTCGATCGGTTTTTT.

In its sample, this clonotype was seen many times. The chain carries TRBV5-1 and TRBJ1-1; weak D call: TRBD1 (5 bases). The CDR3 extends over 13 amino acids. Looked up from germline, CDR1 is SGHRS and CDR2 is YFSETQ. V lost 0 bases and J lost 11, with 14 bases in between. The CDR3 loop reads CASSLDSPRGAFF. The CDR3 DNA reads TGCGCCAGCAGCTTGGATTCACCACGGGGGGCTTTCTTT.

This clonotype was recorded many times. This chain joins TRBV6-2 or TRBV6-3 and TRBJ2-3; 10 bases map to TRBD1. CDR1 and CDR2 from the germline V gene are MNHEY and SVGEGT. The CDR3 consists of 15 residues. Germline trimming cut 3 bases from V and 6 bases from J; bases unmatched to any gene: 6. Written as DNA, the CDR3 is TGTGCCAGCAGTTATGGTCGACAGGGGGCGGATACGCAGTATTTT. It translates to CASSYGRQGADTQYF.

The CDR3 loop reads CASTVGQGYGNTIYF. The CDR3 nucleotides read TGCGCCAGCACCGTAGGACAGGGATACGGAAACACCATATATTTT. The chain joins TRBV5-1 to TRBJ1-3; 8 bases align to TRBD1. Trimming removed 6 bases from V and 4 bases from J; junction bases left unmatched: 9. This CDR3 has 15 residues. Germline V CDR1 and CDR2: SGHRS, YFSETQ.

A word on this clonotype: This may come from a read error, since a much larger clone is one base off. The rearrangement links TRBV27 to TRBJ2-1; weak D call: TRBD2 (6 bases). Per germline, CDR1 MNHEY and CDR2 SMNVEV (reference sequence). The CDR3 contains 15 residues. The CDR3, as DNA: TGTGCCAGCAGGGCCCTAGCGATCTCCTGCAATGAGCAGTTCTTC. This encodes CASRALAISCNEQFF.

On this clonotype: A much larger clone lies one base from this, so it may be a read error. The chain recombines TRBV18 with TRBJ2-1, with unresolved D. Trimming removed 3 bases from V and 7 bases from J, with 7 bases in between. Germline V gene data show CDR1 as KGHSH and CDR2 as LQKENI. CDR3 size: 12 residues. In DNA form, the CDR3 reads TGTGCCAGCTCACCTGTACAGAATGAGCAGTTCTTC. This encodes CASSPVQNEQFF.

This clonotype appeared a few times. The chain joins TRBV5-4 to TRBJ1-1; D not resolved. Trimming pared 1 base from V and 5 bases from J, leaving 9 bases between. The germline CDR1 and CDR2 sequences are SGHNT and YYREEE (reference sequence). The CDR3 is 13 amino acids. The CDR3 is CASSLLGRTEAFF. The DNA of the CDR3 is TGTGCCAGCAGCTTGTTAGGAAGGACTGAAGCTTTCTTT. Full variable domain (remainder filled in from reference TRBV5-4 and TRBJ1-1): ETGVTQSPTHLIKTRGQQVTLRCSSQSGHNTVSWYQQALGQGPQFIFQYYREEENGRGNFPPRFSGLQFPNYSSELNVNALELDDSALYLCASSLLGRTEAFFGQGTRLTVV.

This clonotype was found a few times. The CDR3 loop is CASSAGTGTNQPQHF. The DNA for the CDR3 is TGTGCCAGCTCGGCCGGGACAGGGACAAATCAGCCCCAGCATTTT. The V gene is TRBV18, the J gene TRBJ1-5, with 9 nucleotides matching TRBD1. V lost 6 bases, J lost 4 bases, and 7 bases stayed unmatched. The CDR3 spans 15 residues. Germline CDR1 and CDR2: KGHSH and LQKENI.

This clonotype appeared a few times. CDR3 amino acids: CASSLTSDTQYF. CDR3 in DNA: TGTGCCAGCAGCCTCACATCAGATACGCAGTATTTT. The chain combines TRBV11-2 with TRBJ2-3; D is undetermined. Deletions cut 5 bases from V and 4 bases from J, with 7 bases between. The length of the CDR3 is 12 residues. In germline, CDR1 is SGHAT, CDR2 FQNNGV.

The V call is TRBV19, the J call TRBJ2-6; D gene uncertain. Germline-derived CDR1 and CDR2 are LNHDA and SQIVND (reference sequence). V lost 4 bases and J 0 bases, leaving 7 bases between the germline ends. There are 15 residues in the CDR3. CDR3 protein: CASSTRNSGANVLTF. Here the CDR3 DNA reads TGTGCCAGTAGTACACGAAACTCTGGGGCCAACGTCCTGACTTTC.

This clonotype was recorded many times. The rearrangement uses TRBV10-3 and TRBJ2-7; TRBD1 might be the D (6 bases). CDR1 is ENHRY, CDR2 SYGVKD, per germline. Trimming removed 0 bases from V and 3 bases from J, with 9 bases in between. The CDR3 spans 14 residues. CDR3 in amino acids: CAISESGAFYEQYF. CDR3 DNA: TGTGCCATCAGTGAGTCGGGGGCGTTCTACGAGCAGTACTTC.

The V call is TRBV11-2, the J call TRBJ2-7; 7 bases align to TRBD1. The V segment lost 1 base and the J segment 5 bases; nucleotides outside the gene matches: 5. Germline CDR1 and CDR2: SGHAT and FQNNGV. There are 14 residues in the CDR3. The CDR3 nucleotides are TGTGCCAGCAGCTTAGTCAGGGGGTACAACGAGCAGTACTTC. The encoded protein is CASSLVRGYNEQYF.

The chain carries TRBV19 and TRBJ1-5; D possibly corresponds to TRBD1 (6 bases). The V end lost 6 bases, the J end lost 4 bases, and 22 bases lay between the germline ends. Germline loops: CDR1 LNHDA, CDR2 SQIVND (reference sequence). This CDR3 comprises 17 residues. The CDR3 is CASSRPQGRRINQPQHF. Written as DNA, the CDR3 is TGTGCCAGTAGCCGACCACAGGGTAGGAGGATTAATCAGCCCCAGCATTTT.

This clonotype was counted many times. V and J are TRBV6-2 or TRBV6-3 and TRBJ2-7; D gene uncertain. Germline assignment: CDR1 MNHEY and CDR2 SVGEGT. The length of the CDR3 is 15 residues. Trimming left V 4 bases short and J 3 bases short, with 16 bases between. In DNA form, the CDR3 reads TGTGCCAGCAGTTTGCGACTGGATTGGGGCTACGAGCAGTACTTC. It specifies CASSLRLDWGYEQYF.

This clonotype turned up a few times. CDR3 coding DNA: TGCAGCGTTGAAGATCTAGACAAGAGCACAGATACGCAGTATTTT. Protein sequence: CSVEDLDKSTDTQYF. This chain uses TRBV29-1 with TRBJ2-3; D gene ambiguous. Trimming removed 0 bases from V and 0 bases from J, with 10 bases in between. The CDR3 loop spans 15 amino acids. In germline, CDR1 is SQVTM, CDR2 ANQGSEA.

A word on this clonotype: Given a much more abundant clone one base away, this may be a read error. The CDR3 DNA reads TGTGCCAGCGGCCCGGGACGTTACTACGAGCAGTACTTC. The encoded protein is CASGPGRYYEQYF. The rearrangement joins TRBV28 to TRBJ2-7; D may be TRBD1 or TRBD2 (5 bases each). V lost 8 bases to trimming and J lost 3 bases, with 14 bases between them. CDR3 size: 13 residues. CDR1 MDHEN and CDR2 SYDVKM come from the germline V gene.

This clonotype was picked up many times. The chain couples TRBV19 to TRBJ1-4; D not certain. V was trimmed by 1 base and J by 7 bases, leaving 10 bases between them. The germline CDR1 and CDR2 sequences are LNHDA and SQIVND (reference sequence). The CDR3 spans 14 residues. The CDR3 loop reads CASSIGASPEKLFF. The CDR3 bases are TGTGCCAGTAGTATAGGAGCATCCCCTGAAAAACTGTTTTTT.

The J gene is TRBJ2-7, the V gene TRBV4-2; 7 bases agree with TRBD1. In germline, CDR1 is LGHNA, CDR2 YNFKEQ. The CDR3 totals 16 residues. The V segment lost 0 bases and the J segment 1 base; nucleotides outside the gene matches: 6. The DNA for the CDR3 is TGTGCCAGCAGCCAAGATTCGGTGACAGGGTCCTACGAGCAGTACTTC. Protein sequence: CASSQDSVTGSYEQYF.

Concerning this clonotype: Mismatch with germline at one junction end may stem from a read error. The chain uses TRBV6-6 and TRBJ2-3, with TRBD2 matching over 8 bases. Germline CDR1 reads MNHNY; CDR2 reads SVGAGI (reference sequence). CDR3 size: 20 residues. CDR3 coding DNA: TGCGCCAGCGGTGAGTTGAGGAGCGGGGGAGGTTTGAAAAACACAGATACGCAGTATTTT. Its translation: CASGELRSGGGLKNTDTQYF.

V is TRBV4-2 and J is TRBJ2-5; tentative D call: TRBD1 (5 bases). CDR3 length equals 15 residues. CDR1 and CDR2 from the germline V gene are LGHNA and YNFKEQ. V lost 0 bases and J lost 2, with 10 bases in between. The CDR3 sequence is CASSQDHNRQETQYF. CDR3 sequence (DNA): TGTGCCAGCAGCCAAGACCATAACAGGCAAGAGACCCAGTACTTC.

The chain's CDR3 is CASSLEMAGVGNTIYF. The DNA for the CDR3 is TGTGCCAGCAGCTTAGAAATGGCGGGGGTTGGAAACACCATATATTTT. The chain joins TRBV7-6 to TRBJ1-3, with D perhaps TRBD1 (5 bases). The CDR3 consists of 16 residues. The V and J ends lost 1 base and 3 bases respectively, with 13 bases between them. CDR1 and CDR2 (germline): SGHVS, FNYEAQ. Full variable domain (outside the CDR3, taken from reference TRBV7-6 and TRBJ1-3): GAGVSQSPRYKVTKRGQDVALRCDPISGHVSLYWYRQALGQGPEFLTYFNYEAQQDKSGLPNDRFSAERPEGSISTLTIQRTEQRDSAMYRCASSLEMAGVGNTIYFGEGSWLTVV.